Listed here is a single TCR beta chain. This entry is derived from a study of control samples from healthy donors and cancer patients. Profiled with immunoSEQ multiplex PCR; TCRdb holds only in-frame clones, not every one. The sample lists 150,000 to 200,000 clones, about 90% occurring once. The CDR3 has 17 residues. Germline CDR1 KGHSH, CDR2 LQKENI. Unmatched junction bases numbered 11, after V lost 6 bases and J lost 3 bases. This clonotype was sampled from a man in his late teens or twenties in good health. The chain combines TRBV18 with TRBJ2-6, with TRBD1 matching over 7 bases. The sequenced sample consisted of blood. As DNA, the CDR3 is TGTGCCAGCTCCCCGACCGCTGACAGGGTTGGGGCCAACGTCCTGACTTTC. It codes for CASSPTADRVGANVLTF.